This TCR beta chain stems from a study of regulatory T cells (dated by TCRdb to between 2017 and 2018). Concerning the study at large: The study compared T-cell receptor beta repertoires of sorted regulatory, conventional CD4+ and CD8+ T cells in CD3G-deficient patients with those in healthy controls. What the study reported, not specific to this receptor: Enrichment for hydrophobic residues at CDR3 positions 6 and 7 was found in conventional CD4+ T cells from CD3G-deficient patients, suggesting more self-reactive specificities. Repertoires from patients had restricted unique TRB V-J pairs and skewed V and J gene usage, with the strongest effect in regulatory T cells.

Evidence of autoimmunity was found in all CD3G-deficient patients, and more severe autoimmunity was observed in two of the patients. Patients ranged from 2 to 39 years of age at testing and had reduced naive and increased memory CD4+ and CD8+ T-cell proportions. CD4+ cells were FACS-sorted into CD25-high CD127-low regulatory T cells and CD25-low CD127-high conventional CD4+ T cells. About 6 individuals with CD3G deficiency were included in the patient group. Patient samples and clinical data came from an international physician network spanning the United States, Europe and Asia. Peripheral blood mononuclear cells were isolated by Ficoll density separation. A remark on this clone: Its binding antigen is unknown. No base-level quality is on record; no much larger clone is a single base apart.

Including the terminal cysteine and phenylalanine, the CDR3 comprises 14 residues. Just CDR3 DNA is preserved here, 42 bases in frame from base 1. V lost 4 bases and J lost 6 bases; the stretch between them is 13 bases long. Per the germline V gene, MDHEN is the CDR1 and SYDVKM is the CDR2. The multiplex PCR relied on 52 forward TRBV primers and 13 reverse TRBJ primers, and amplification bias was corrected through assay-based and computational methods. Within the immunoSEQ assay, multiplex PCR amplified rearranged TRB loci from genomic DNA. An Illumina HiSeq platform was used to sequence the TRB amplicons. The original methods were these. Custom algorithms error-filtered the raw sequences and aligned the raw sequences to reference gene sequences, after which the immunoSEQ online tools were used for analysis. Frequencies of productive and nonproductive TRB rearrangements were assessed among unique sequences as well as among total sequences. For TRB CDR3 positions 6 and 7, hydrophobicity together with amino acid composition served as the basis for assessing self-reactivity potential. Group comparisons used t tests, Mann-Whitney tests or two-way ANOVA run in Prism software. Sourced from immuneACCESS, this table was stored by TCRdb with only in-frame sequences that have V and J called. A share of the clones is absent; for the studies checked, an unresolved V gene accounts for under half, and the remainder has no known explanation. The V and J calls and the clone size are those of that table, but D and trimming were determined from the DNA. Across this sample there are some 29,000 clones, with 85% to 95% seen only once. Approximately 1.5% of the sample is in the top ten clones.

The chain employs TRBV28 and TRBJ2-1; D gene: possibly TRBD1, on 6 matching bases. This TCR was recovered from a person under 35 with CD3G deficiency. The sequenced sample was conventional CD4+ T cells sorted from blood. The nucleotide sequence reads as follows: TGTGCCAGCAGTTCTCATCTACAGGGCAATGAGCAGTTCTTC. It specifies CASSSHLQGNEQFF.